Described below is a single T cell receptor (beta chain) sequence and its context. In its sample, this clonotype was seen a few times. Its antigen remains unidentified. No base quality values were provided; no much bigger clone lies one nucleotide off. These data belong to a study of T cells in Graves' hyperthyroidism and ophthalmopathy (dated by TCRdb to about 2019). Study-wide context: Peripheral blood was collected at initial diagnosis, before any treatment. A discovery cohort of 95 to 100 patients, about 44 with Graves' ophthalmopathy and roughly 59 with stable Graves' hyperthyroidism, was used to find distinguishing TCR V-J signatures. Whether ophthalmopathy could be predicted prospectively was tested in an independent validation cohort made up of roughly 20 hyperthyroidism patients plus 17 patients who later progressed to ophthalmopathy. The approximately 100 discovery patients were randomly split 7:3 into training and test sets. Thyroid tissue and blood T-cell repertoires from several Graves' hyperthyroidism patients were also compared in the study. After blood sampling, hyperthyroidism patients were treated with methimazole at a starting dose of 30 mg daily, and ophthalmopathy patients were treated with high-dose intravenous methylprednisolone. TCR Vbeta CDR3 sequencing of 135 peripheral blood samples (roughly 43 ophthalmopathy, approximately 80 hyperthyroidism and roughly 17 progressor patients) is reported in the paper. What the authors observed across the whole study: Most expanded thyroid clonotypes (frequency above 0.001) were also found in blood, which suggests that blood repertoires may mirror thyroid immune responses. In cross-validation, a model built on a 13 V-J signature told ophthalmopathy apart from stable hyperthyroidism with 87.88% sensitivity and roughly 81% specificity, and in testing the same model reached 80%/75%. In validation, the model predicted progression to ophthalmopathy a median of approximately 6.3 months before onset, with roughly 68% sensitivity and about 75% specificity. Sample size was not statistically predetermined, and blinding of investigators to group allocation was not performed.

TCR beta CDR3 regions were amplified from RNA transcripts. The TCR CDR3 was subjected to a first round of RT-PCR using the HTBI primer set and the Qiagen OneStep RT-PCR kit. Libraries were constructed in a second round of multiplex PCR, after which size selection and purification were carried out. Sequencing of the libraries was done on an Illumina HiSeq2000 using paired-end 100 bp reads. As for the original processing: Raw data were processed with SOAPnuke, discarding reads with adapters, uncalled bases, mean Phred below 15, or no exact constant-primer or identifier match. COPE v1.2.5 was used to merge the high-quality paired reads, and each unique nucleotide sequence was defined as a clonotype. MiTCR v1.1 was used to align the clonotypes against IMGT TRBV, TRBD and TRBJ reference segments. Analysis was restricted to V-J combinations with a frequency above 0.0001, which covered just over 98% of repertoires. A TCS score was defined as the ratio of F50 (clonal expansion) to E x V (chaos), with BLOSUM62-based TCRdist applied between CDR3 peptides within each V-J. Welch's t-statistics and random forest reduced 500 to 550 V-J features to roughly 13, which were used in a naive Bayes classifier (R e1071). Starting from the raw public reads, TCRdb applied fastp trimming at Q25, assembled clones with MiXCR and retained in-frame beta chains. Rows with a matching CDR3 protein are joined into one entry that keeps the most common DNA and genes. For this entry, the V and J calls and clone size follow TCRdb and not the study's own pipeline. A total of some 510,000 distinct CDR3 sequences appear in this sample, 20% of them only once. Approximately 25% of the sample rests with the top ten.

A patient counted as having stable Graves' hyperthyroidism if no progression to ophthalmopathy occurred over 18 months of follow-up. Hyperthyroidism patients were newly diagnosed, had a disease duration of under 2 months, and were aged 18 to 65 years. The study excluded patients with uncontrolled infections, other autoimmune diseases, pregnancy or lactation. Diagnoses were established on the basis of clinical symptoms, serum thyroxine and TRAb, thyroid ultrasound, and orbital computed tomography. PBMCs were isolated from approximately 10 ml of fresh peripheral blood by Ficoll-Paque density gradient centrifugation. Total RNA was extracted with Trizol reagent, and quality was checked on an Agilent 2100 Bioanalyzer. The trim is 5 bases for V and 8 bases for J, with a gap of 17 bases between the germline ends. As encoded in the germline V gene, CDR1 is MDHEN while CDR2 is SYDVKM. The CDR3 measures 14 amino acids from cysteine to phenylalanine. The sequence is cut down to CDR3 DNA, 42 bases in frame from base 1.

The chain was built from TRBV28 and TRBJ2-3, with TRBD2 as a weak D call on 5 bases. The origin of this receptor is a man younger than 30 with Graves' hyperthyroidism. Material for sequencing was blood. The bases read TGTGCCAGCAGTCCAGAGGGCCGGACCGTTACGCAGTATTTT. This is translated as CASSPEGRTVTQYF.